The 22 T cell receptor beta chains below all came from one sample that was sequenced in a study of regulatory T cells in long-lasting Graves disease. Indicated time point: newly diagnosed GD, antithyroid drugs for less than 3 months. PBMCs provided the RNA from which the TCR library was made. In building TCR beta libraries, iRepertoire HTBI primers were used together with Arm-PCR of CDR3 regions. Using its own MiXCR run on the multiplex PCR reads, TCRdb lists one record per CDR3 protein. This sample has about 530,000 distinct CDR3 sequences; about 15% occur once, and the top ten carry approximately 25%. The same data also went into a second study, on T cells in Graves' hyperthyroidism and ophthalmopathy.

Sequenced here: peripheral blood mononuclear cells (PBMCs), sampled at new diagnosis, from a patient treated with antithyroid drugs. All receptors come from a woman aged 40-60 years with Graves disease.

This clonotype has at least ten counts. The rearrangement joins TRBV30 to TRBJ1-1; 12 bases line up with TRBD1. V was clipped by 7 bases and J by 5 bases; unmatched bases: 5. Germline CDR1 reads GTSNPN; CDR2 reads SVGIG (reference sequence). This CDR3 region has 13 residues. The CDR3: CALGQGAGTEAFF. CDR3 nucleotides: TGTGCCTTGGGACAGGGGGCGGGGACTGAAGCTTTCTTT.

A note on this clonotype: This may arise from a read error, as a much more abundant clone is one base away. The genes are TRBV12-3 or TRBV12-4 and TRBJ2-1; no reliable D call. The J call is in doubt because the DNA end fits TRBJ2-5 better. This CDR3 contains 13 residues. CDR3 sequence (DNA): TGTGCCAGCAGTCGTGACCAGTACGGGACCCAGTACTTC. Translation gives CASSRDQYGTQYF.

The CDR3 DNA is TGCAGTGCTCCCAGGACGGGGGTGAACACTGAAGCTTTCTTT. Protein: CSAPRTGVNTEAFF. V gene TRBV20-1 combines with J gene TRBJ1-1, with D perhaps TRBD1 (5 bases). The germline V gene has CDR1 DFQATT and CDR2 SNEGSKA (reference sequence). The V and J ends lost 5 bases and 0 bases respectively, with 13 bases between them. The length of the CDR3 is 14 residues.

This clonotype was seen repeatedly, ten times or more. This chain uses TRBV6-1 with TRBJ1-5, with 8 bases fitting TRBD1. Germline trimming cut 6 bases from V and 2 bases from J; bases unmatched to any gene: 6. In germline, CDR1 is MNHNS, CDR2 SASEGT. This CDR3 comprises 15 residues. The DNA of the CDR3 is TGTGCCAGCAGAGGGGACAGGCAAGGCAATCAGCCCCAGCATTTT. It codes for CASRGDRQGNQPQHF.

The rearrangement joins TRBV3-1 to TRBJ2-2, with D perhaps matching TRBD2 (7 bases). V was pared by 4 bases and J by 9 bases, with 18 bases between. The germline CDR1 and CDR2 sequences are LGHDT and YNNKEL (reference sequence). The CDR3 sequence is 15 residues long. The CDR3 spells CASSLDMGGPRELFF. CDR3 coding DNA: TGTGCCAGCAGCCTCGACATGGGGGGGCCGCGGGAGCTGTTTTTT.

This clonotype occurred many times. The V call is TRBV30, the J call TRBJ1-4, with D hard to call. Germline CDR1 GTSNPN, CDR2 SVGIG (reference sequence). This CDR3 has 14 amino acids. The ends were cut back, 0 bases at V and 3 bases at J, with 8 bases in the middle. The CDR3 is CAWSVGRANEKLFF. The DNA for the CDR3 is TGTGCCTGGAGTGTCGGCAGAGCTAATGAAAAACTGTTTTTT.

This clonotype has more than one count but fewer than ten. The chain recombines TRBV14 with TRBJ1-5; D not resolved. Per the germline V gene, CDR1 is SGHDN and CDR2 is FVKESK. The ends were cut back, 0 bases at V and 1 base at J, with 10 bases in the middle. There are 16 residues in the CDR3. The CDR3 DNA follows: TGTGCCAGCAGCCAAGATAGGGCCTACAGCAATCAGCCCCAGCATTTT. This gives the protein CASSQDRAYSNQPQHF.

The chain's CDR3 is CASQIHNSPLHF. CDR3 in DNA: TGTGCCTCACAGATTCATAATTCACCCCTCCACTTT. The genes are TRBV30 and TRBJ1-6; D remains unclear. This CDR3 spans 12 amino acids. Germline V gene data show CDR1 as GTSNPN and CDR2 as SVGIG (reference sequence). V lost 7 bases and J lost 5, with 9 bases in between.

The CDR3 is CASSLGLGQTNTEAFF. CDR3 sequence (DNA): TGCGCCAGCAGCCTCGGCTTGGGACAGACGAACACTGAAGCTTTCTTT. The J gene is TRBJ1-1, the V gene TRBV4-1; 7 positions agree with TRBD1. CDR3 length: 16 amino acids. Germline-derived CDR1 and CDR2 are MGHRA and YSYEKL. Trimming cost V 4 bases and J 1 base; bases outside gene matches: 9.

A note on this clonotype: Possible read error: a much larger clone is one base away. V and J are TRBV30 and TRBJ1-6, with TRBD1 matching over 9 bases. The CDR3 totals 15 residues. Germline V lookup: CDR1 GTSNPN, CDR2 SVGIG (reference sequence). The CDR3 nucleotides read TGTACCTGGAGGCAACAGGGGGCGCCTAATTCACCCCTCCACTTT. Protein sequence: CTWRQQGAPNSPLHF.

This clonotype was found many times. V is TRBV5-1 and J is TRBJ2-7; TRBD1 agrees at 7 bases. V lost 3 bases, J lost 4 bases, and 7 bases stayed unmatched. This CDR3 spans 14 amino acids. Germline loops: CDR1 SGHRS, CDR2 YFSETQ. The CDR3 is CASSWAGTEYEQYF. CDR3 DNA: TGCGCCAGCAGCTGGGCCGGGACAGAGTACGAGCAGTACTTC.

This clonotype appeared many times. The gene calls are TRBV7-3 and TRBJ1-1; 7 nucleotides agree with TRBD1. The J segment lost 8 bases and the V segment lost 4 bases, leaving 10 bases of the junction unmatched. CDR3 length equals 14 residues. CDR1 SGHTA and CDR2 FQGTGA come from the germline V gene. As DNA, the CDR3 is TGTGCCAGCAGCTCCAACAGGGGCCGGGAAGAAGCTTTCTTT. This translates into CASSSNRGREEAFF.

This chain links TRBV28 with TRBJ2-3; 9 nucleotides line up with TRBD2. CDR3 length: 16 amino acids. The V and J ends lost 6 bases and 6 bases, in that order; junction bases with no gene match: 13. Germline V gene lookup returns CDR1 MDHEN and CDR2 SYDVKM. The CDR3 here is CASSPAFGGGADTQYF. CDR3 DNA: TGTGCCAGCAGCCCGGCATTTGGCGGGGGGGCGGATACGCAGTATTTT.

This clonotype was detected ten times or more. The chain joins TRBV2 to TRBJ2-3; 7 bases align to TRBD2. With 0 bases clipped from V and 15 bases from J, the junction kept 18 bases outside the gene matches. The germline V gene has CDR1 SNHLY and CDR2 FYNNEI. The CDR3 is made up of 16 amino acids. Here the CDR3 DNA reads TGTGCCAGCAGTGAAGCTTGGGGCTGGATCCAGCGGGGTAATTATTTT. It codes for CASSEAWGWIQRGNYF.

This clonotype was observed at least ten times. The genes are TRBV7-9 and TRBJ1-2; D is possibly TRBD1 (6 bases). The V end lost 5 bases, the J end lost 4 bases, and 11 bases lay between the germline ends. Germline CDR1 is SEHNR and CDR2 is FQNEAQ (reference sequence). This CDR3 is built from 13 residues. The CDR3 here is CASSTGTLYGYTF. The CDR3 nucleotides read TGTGCCAGCAGCACAGGGACACTCTATGGCTACACCTTC. The full variable domain, rest sourced from reference TRBV7-9 and TRBJ1-2, is DTGVSQNPRHKITKRGQNVTFRCDPISEHNRLYWYRQTLGQGPEFLTYFQNEAQLEKSRLLSDRFSAERPKGSFSTLEIQRTEQGDSAMYLCASSTGTLYGYTFGSGTRLTVV.

This clonotype occurred many times. The chain recombines TRBV5-1 with TRBJ1-1, with D tentatively TRBD1 (5 bases). Germline values: CDR1 SGHRS, CDR2 YFSETQ. The CDR3 is made up of 17 amino acids. V was trimmed by 4 bases and J by 0 bases, leaving 19 bases between them. This chain's CDR3 is CASSPKGSAAMNTEAFF. In DNA form, the CDR3 reads TGCGCCAGCAGCCCGAAGGGGAGCGCAGCCATGAACACTGAAGCTTTCTTT.

This clonotype appeared many times. CDR3 protein: CASSYRGYEQYF. CDR3 DNA sequence: TGTGCCAGCAGCTACAGGGGCTACGAGCAGTACTTC. J is TRBJ2-7 and V is TRBV28; TRBD1 aligns across 7 bases. Trimming took 6 bases from V and 3 from J; bases not matched to a gene: 2. The CDR3 extends over 12 amino acids. Germline CDR1 is MDHEN and CDR2 is SYDVKM. Drawing the rest from reference TRBV28 and TRBJ2-7, the complete variable domain is DVKVTQSSRYLVKRTGEKVFLECVQDMDHENMFWYRQDPGLGLRLIYFSYDVKMKEKGDIPEGYSVSREKKERFSLILESASTNQTSMYLCASSYRGYEQYFGPGTRLTVT.

This clonotype has ten or more counts. The chain uses TRBV2 and TRBJ2-5; TRBD2 matches 9 bases. Germline-derived CDR1 and CDR2 are SNHLY and FYNNEI. The CDR3 runs to 14 residues. V lost 7 bases, J lost 7 bases, and 10 bases stayed unmatched. CDR3 loop: CASKASGDLGTQYF. In nucleotides, the CDR3 is TGTGCCAGCAAGGCTAGCGGGGACCTTGGGACCCAGTACTTC.

At least ten counts were recorded for this clonotype. The V call is TRBV5-1, the J call TRBJ2-7; weak D call: TRBD1 (5 bases). Trimming removed 9 bases at V and 6 bases at J, with 19 bases between. The CDR3 has 13 amino acids. Per germline, CDR1 SGHRS and CDR2 YFSETQ. Written as DNA, the CDR3 is TGCGCCACCTCCCAAGGTTTGGGGCGCGAGCAGTACTTC. It translates to CATSQGLGREQYF. Supplemented by reference TRBV5-1 and TRBJ2-7, the full variable domain reads KAGVTQTPRYLIKTRGQQVTLSCSPISGHRSVSWYQQTPGQGLQFLFEYFSETQRNKGNFPGRFSGRQFSNSRSEMNVSTLELGDSALYLCATSQGLGREQYFGPGTRLTVT.

There are many counts of this clonotype. The chain is built from TRBV6-1 and TRBJ1-2, with D tentatively TRBD1 (6 bases). The V gene lost 8 bases and the J gene lost 4 bases, with 17 bases spanning the gap. The CDR3 covers 14 residues. The germline CDR1 and CDR2 sequences are MNHNS and SASEGT. The chain's CDR3 is CASSEGGVAYGYTF. DNA of the CDR3: TGTGCCAGCTCTGAGGGGGGCGTTGCCTATGGCTACACCTTC.

This clonotype came up a few times. The gene calls are TRBV6-1 and TRBJ2-2; maybe TRBD2 (6 bases). Trimming cost V 6 bases and J 6 bases, with 8 bases left between them. CDR1 and CDR2 (germline): MNHNS, SASEGT. The CDR3 totals 12 residues. For the CDR3, the DNA is TGTGCCAGCAGGGAGGGCGCCGGGGAGCTGTTTTTT. This gives the protein CASREGAGELFF.

In its sample, this clonotype was seen a few times. The conserved closing phenylalanine or tryptophan is absent in this CDR3, likely reflecting a read error. CDR3 region: CASSLEGQTTDTQYS. CDR3 sequence (DNA): TGCGCCAGCAGCTTAGAGGGCCAGACCACAGATACGCAGTATTCT. The V call is TRBV5-1, the J call TRBJ2-3; D possibly corresponds to TRBD2 (5 bases). This CDR3 has 15 amino acids. Trimming shortened V by 2 bases and J by 2 bases, and 12 bases separated the two germline ends. The germline V gene encodes CDR1 SGHRS and CDR2 YFSETQ.